This T cell receptor (beta chain) was retrieved from a study of shared clonotypes between healthy human individuals. Findings and limits, study-wide: The donor pool, a small one, limited the genetic and exposure-history diversity represented. Clonotypes which were not shared had lower generation probabilities than clonotypes that all four donors shared. Sharing of clonotypes among donors was expected to vary with sequencing depth.

About this clone: Antigen unknown. Other DNA sequences in this sample translate to the same CDR3.

The method was immunoSEQ multiplex PCR; TCRdb's version includes in-frame clones alone and lacks a portion of them. The profile shows 2 million or so clones, about 95% of them singletons. V was trimmed by 4 bases and J by 3 bases, leaving 6 bases between them. This CDR3 is 13 amino acids long. Per germline, CDR1 MNHEY and CDR2 SVGAGI. It was CD45RO-negative cells, positively selected for CCR7, that made up naive CD8 cells, with terminally differentiated effector memory CD45RA+ cells excluded. The donors, all of them Caucasian adults, lived in Nashville, Tennessee. The sample consisted of naive CD8+ T cells sorted from blood. The chain links TRBV6-5 to TRBJ2-2; possibly TRBD1 for D (5 bases). The source of this sequence is a man aged 18 to 29 in good health. CDR3 nucleotide sequence: TGTGCCAGCAGTTTAGGGGACACCGGGGAGCTGTTTTTT. Encoded protein: CASSLGDTGELFF.